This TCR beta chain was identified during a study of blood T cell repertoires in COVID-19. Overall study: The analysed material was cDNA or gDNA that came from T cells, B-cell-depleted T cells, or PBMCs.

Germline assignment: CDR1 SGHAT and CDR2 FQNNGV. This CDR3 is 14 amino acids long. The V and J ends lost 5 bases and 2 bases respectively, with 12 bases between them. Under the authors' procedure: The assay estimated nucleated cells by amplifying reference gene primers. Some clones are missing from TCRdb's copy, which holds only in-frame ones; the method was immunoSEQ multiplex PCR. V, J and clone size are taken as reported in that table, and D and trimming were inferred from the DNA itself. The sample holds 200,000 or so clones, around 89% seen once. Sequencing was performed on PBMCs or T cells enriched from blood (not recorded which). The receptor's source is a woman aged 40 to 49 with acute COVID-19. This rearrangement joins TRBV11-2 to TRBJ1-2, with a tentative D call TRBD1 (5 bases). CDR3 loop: CASSPQGRNYGYTF. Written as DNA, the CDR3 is TGTGCCAGCAGCCCGCAGGGCAGGAACTATGGCTACACCTTC.